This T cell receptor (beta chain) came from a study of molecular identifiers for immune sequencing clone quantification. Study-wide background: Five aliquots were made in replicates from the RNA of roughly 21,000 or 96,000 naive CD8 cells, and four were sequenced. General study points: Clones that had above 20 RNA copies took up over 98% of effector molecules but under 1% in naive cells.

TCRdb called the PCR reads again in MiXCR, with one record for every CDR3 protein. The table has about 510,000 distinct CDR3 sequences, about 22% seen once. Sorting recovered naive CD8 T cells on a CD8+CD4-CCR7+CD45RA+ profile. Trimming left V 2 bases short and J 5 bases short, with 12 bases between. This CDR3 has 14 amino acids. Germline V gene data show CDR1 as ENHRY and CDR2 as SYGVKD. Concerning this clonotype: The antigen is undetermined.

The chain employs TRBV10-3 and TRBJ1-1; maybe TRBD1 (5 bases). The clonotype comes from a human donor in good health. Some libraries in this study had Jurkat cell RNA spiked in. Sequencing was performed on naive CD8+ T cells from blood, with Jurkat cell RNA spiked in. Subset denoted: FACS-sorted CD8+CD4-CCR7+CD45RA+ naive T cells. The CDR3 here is CAISETGGATEAFF. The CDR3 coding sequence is TGTGCCATCAGTGAGACGGGGGGAGCGACTGAAGCTTTCTTT.